This entry features one TCR beta chain sequence. The CDR3 extends over 12 amino acids. Looked up from germline, CDR1 is LNHDA and CDR2 is SQIVND (reference sequence). V was shortened by 5 bases and J by 2 bases, with 4 bases between the two germline ends. Samples were taken several times over chemoradiotherapy. This specimen comes from a study of chemoradiotherapy in HPV16-positive cancers. At the level of the study: Candidate HPV-specific T-cell clones and common TCR motifs came from functional assays in two HPV16-positive patients.

TCRdb's table, derived via immunoSEQ multiplex PCR, lists solely in-frame clones and lacks some. The data hold 6,000 to 9,000 clones, with roughly 73% observed a single time. The V and J genes are TRBV19 and TRBJ1-3; D gene unclear. This TCR was sampled from a human donor with HPV-associated anogenital cancer. Sample collection occurred from a patient who underwent chemoradiotherapy. CDR3 nucleotides: TGTGCCAGTAGTCGGGCTGGAAACACCATATATTTT. Encoded protein: CASSRAGNTIYF.